This section outlines one T cell receptor beta chain sequence together with its context. These data belong to a study of technical replicates of blood from a handful of donors. Germline assignment: CDR1 SGHNT and CDR2 YENEEA. The CDR3 has 14 residues. The ends were cut back, 8 bases at V and 2 bases at J, with 12 bases in the middle. Only in-frame clones appear in the TCRdb table, and some are missing; sequencing was by immunoSEQ multiplex PCR. In the table there are around 64,000 clones, around 95% of which are singletons. This TCR was sampled from a human donor in good health. Some clones in this sample may be carry-over from other donors' samples. Material for sequencing was PBMCs. V and J are TRBV11-3 and TRBJ2-2; no firm D call. The CDR3 DNA reads as TGTGCCAGCTCCTCTACCATAAACACCGGGGAGCTGTTTTTT. Protein sequence: CASSSTINTGELFF. The full variable domain, rest sourced from reference TRBV11-3 and TRBJ2-2, is EAGVVQSPRYKIIEKKQPVAFWCNPISGHNTLYWYLQNLGQGPELLIRYENEEAVDDSQLPKDRFSAERLKGVDSTLKIQPAELGDSAVYLCASSSTINTGELFFGEGSRLTVL.